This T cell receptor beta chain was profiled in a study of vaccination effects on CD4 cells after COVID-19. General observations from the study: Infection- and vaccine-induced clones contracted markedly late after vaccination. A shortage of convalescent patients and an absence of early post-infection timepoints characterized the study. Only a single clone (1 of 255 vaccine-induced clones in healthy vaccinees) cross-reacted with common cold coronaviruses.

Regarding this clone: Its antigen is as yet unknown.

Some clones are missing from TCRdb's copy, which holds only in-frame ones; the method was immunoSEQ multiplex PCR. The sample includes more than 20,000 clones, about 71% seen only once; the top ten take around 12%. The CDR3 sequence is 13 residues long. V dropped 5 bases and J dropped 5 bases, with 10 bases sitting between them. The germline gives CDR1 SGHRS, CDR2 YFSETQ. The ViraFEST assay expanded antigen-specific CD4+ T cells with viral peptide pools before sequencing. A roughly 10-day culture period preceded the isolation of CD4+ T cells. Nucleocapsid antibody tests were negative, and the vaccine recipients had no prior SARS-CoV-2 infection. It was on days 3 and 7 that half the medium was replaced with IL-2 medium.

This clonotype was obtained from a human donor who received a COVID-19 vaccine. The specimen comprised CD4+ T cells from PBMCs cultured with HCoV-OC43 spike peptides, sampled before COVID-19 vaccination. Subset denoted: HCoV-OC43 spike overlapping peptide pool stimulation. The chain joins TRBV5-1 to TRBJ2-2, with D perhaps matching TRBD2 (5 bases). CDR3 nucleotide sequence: TGCGCCAGCAGGGTTCGGGAAACCGGGGAGCTGTTTTTT. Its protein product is CASRVRETGELFF.